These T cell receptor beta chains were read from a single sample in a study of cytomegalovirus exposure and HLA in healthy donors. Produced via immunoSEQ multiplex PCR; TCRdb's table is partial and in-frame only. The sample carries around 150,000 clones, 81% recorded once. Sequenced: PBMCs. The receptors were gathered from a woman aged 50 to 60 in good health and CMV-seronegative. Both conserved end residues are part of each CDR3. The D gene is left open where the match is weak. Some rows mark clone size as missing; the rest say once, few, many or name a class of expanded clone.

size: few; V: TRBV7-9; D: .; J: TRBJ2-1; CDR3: CSSSLATDRNEQFF; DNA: TGTTCCAGCAGCTTAGCTACAGATCGCAATGAGCAGTTCTTC
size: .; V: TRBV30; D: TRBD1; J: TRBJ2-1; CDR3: CAWSAGQGSYNEQFF; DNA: TGTGCCTGGAGTGCCGGACAGGGTTCCTACAATGAGCAGTTCTTC
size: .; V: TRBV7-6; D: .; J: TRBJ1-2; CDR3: CASRNTAANYGYTF; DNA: TGTGCCAGCAGAAATACAGCCGCTAACTATGGCTACACCTTC
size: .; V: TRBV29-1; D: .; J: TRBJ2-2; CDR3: CSVESPRGNTGELFF; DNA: TGCAGCGTTGAATCCCCCAGGGGGAACACCGGGGAGCTGTTTTTT
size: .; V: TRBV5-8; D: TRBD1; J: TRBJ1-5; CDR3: CASSLGQLSNQPQHF; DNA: TGTGCCAGCAGCCTGGGACAGCTTAGCAATCAGCCCCAGCATTTT
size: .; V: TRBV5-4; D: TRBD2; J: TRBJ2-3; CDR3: CASSFSGSTDTQYF; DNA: TGTGCCAGCAGCTTTAGCGGGAGTACGGATACGCAGTATTTT
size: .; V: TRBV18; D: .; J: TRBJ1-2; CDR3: CASSPPFVPVNYGYTF; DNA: TGTGCCAGCTCACCACCGTTCGTGCCAGTTAACTATGGCTACACCTTC
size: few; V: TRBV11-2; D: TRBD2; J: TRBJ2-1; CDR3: CASSLSGNGNEQFF; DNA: TGTGCCAGCAGCCTCAGCGGGAACGGCAATGAGCAGTTCTTC
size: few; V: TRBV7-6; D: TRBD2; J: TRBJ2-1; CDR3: CASSPSLADNEQFF; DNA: TGTGCCAGCAGCCCTAGTCTAGCGGACAATGAGCAGTTCTTC
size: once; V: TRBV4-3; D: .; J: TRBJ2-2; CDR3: CASSQAGTDTGELFF; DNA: TGCGCCAGCAGCCAAGCCGGAACAGACACCGGGGAGCTGTTTTTT
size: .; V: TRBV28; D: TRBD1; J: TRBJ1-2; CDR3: CASSLLTQGAGYTF; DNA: TGTGCCAGCAGTTTGCTTACGCAGGGGGCGGGCTACACCTTC
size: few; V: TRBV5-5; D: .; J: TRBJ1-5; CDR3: CASSSSTTDQPQHF; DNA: TGTGCCAGCAGCTCATCCACGACAGATCAGCCCCAGCATTTT
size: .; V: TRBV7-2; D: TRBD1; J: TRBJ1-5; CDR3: CASSRGQDNQPQHF; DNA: TGTGCCAGCAGCCGCGGACAGGACAATCAGCCCCAGCATTTT
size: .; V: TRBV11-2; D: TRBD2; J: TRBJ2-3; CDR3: CASSLGASGRGDTQYF; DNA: TGTGCCAGCAGCTTAGGGGCGAGCGGGAGGGGAGATACGCAGTATTTT
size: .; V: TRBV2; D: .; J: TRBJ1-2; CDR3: CASRATDANYGYTF; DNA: TGTGCCAGCAGAGCGACGGATGCTAACTATGGCTACACCTTC
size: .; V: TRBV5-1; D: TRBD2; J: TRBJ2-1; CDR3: CASSLGLAGVDEQFF; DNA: TGCGCCAGCAGCTTGGGGCTAGCGGGAGTCGATGAGCAGTTCTTC
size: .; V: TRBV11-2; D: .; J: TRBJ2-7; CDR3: CASSLECWRAWCEQYF; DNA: TGTGCCAGCAGCTTAGAGTGTTGGAGGGCTTGGTGCGAGCAGTACTTC
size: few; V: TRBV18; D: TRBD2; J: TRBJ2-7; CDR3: CASSPQTGGTGEQYF; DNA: TGTGCCAGCTCACCACAGACGGGAGGGACGGGCGAGCAGTACTTC
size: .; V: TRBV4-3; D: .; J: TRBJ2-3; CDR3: CASSQDLGRTDTQYF; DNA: TGCGCCAGCAGCCAAGATCTTGGGCGCACAGATACGCAGTATTTT
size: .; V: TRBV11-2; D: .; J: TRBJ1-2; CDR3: CASSLERGQLYGYTF; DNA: TGTGCCAGCAGCTTAGAACGGGGTCAGCTCTATGGCTACACCTTC
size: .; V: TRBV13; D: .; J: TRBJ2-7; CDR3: CASSSTGTYEQYF; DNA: TGTGCCAGCAGCTCGACAGGTACCTACGAGCAGTACTTC
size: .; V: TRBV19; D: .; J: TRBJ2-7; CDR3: CASSIGPNSYEQYF; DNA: TGTGCCAGTAGTATAGGGCCAAACTCCTACGAGCAGTACTTC
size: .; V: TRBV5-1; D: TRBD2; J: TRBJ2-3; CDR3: CASSPLGQLAGGPDTQYF; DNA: TGCGCCAGCAGCCCTCTGGGGCAACTAGCGGGGGGGCCAGATACGCAGTATTTT
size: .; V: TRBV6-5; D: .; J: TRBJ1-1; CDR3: CASTKTGGGNTEAFF; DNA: TGTGCCAGCACTAAGACGGGGGGGGGAAACACTGAAGCTTTCTTT
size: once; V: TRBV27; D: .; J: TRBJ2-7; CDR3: CASSLWDKTYEQYF; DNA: TGTGCCAGCAGTTTATGGGACAAGACCTACGAGCAGTACTTC
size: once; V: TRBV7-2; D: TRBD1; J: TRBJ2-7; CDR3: CASSPKSGAGGFYEQYF; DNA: TGTGCCAGCAGCCCAAAATCAGGGGCAGGGGGATTCTACGAGCAGTACTTC
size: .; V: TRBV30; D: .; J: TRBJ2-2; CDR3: CASGTYSTGELFF; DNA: TGTGCCTCCGGGACTTACAGCACCGGGGAGCTGTTTTTT
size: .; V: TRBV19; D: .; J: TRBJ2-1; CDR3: CASSATPTRYNEQFF; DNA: TGTGCCAGTAGCGCTACCCCTACCCGTTACAATGAGCAGTTCTTC
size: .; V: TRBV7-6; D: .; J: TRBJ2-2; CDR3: CASSLSPRSNTGELFF; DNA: TGTGCCAGCAGCTTAAGCCCCCGATCGAACACCGGGGAGCTGTTTTTT
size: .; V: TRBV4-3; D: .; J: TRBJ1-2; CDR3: CASSQGGRGNYGYTF; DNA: TGCGCCAGCAGCCAAGGAGGCAGGGGTAACTATGGCTACACCTTC
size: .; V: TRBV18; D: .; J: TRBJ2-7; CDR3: CASSPNGQSYEQYF; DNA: TGTGCCAGCTCACCTAACGGACAGTCCTACGAGCAGTACTTC
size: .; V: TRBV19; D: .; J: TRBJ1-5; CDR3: CASSIRPGGNQPQHF; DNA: TGTGCCAGTAGTATCCGCCCAGGGGGCAATCAGCCCCAGCATTTT
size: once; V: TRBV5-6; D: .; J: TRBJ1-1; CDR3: CASTRGMNTEAFF; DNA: TGTGCCAGCACTCGGGGGATGAACACTGAAGCTTTCTTT
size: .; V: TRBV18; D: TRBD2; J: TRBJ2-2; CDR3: CASSQQREGTGELFF; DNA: TGTGCCAGCTCCCAGCAGCGGGAGGGGACCGGGGAGCTGTTTTTT
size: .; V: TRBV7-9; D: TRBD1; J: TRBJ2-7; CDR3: CASVGTGGTYEQYF; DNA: TGTGCCAGCGTGGGTACAGGGGGCACCTACGAGCAGTACTTC